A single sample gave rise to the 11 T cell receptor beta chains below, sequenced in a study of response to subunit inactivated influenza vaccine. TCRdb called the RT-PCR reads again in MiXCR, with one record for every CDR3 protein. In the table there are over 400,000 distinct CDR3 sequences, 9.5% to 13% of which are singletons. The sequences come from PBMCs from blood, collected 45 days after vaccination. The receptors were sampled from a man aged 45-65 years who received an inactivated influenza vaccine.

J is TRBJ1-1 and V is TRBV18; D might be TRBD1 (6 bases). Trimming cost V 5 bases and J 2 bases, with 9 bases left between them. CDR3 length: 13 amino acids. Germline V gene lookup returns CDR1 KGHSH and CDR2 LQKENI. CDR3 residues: CASSLDSNTEAFF. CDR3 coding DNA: TGTGCCAGCTCATTGGACAGTAACACTGAAGCTTTCTTT.

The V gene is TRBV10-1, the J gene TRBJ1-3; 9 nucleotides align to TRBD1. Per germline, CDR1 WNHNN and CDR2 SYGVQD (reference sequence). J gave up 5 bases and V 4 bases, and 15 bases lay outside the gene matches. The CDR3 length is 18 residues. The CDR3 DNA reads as TGCGCCAGCAGTGGAACAGGGGGCCCATCAAGTGCGAGAAACACCATATATTTT. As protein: CASSGTGGPSSARNTIYF.

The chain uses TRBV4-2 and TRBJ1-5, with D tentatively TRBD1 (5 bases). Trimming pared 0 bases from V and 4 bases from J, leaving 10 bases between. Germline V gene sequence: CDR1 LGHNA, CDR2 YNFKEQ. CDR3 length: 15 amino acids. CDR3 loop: CASSQDIQGNQPQHF. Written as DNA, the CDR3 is TGTGCCAGCAGCCAAGATATCCAGGGAAATCAGCCCCAGCATTTT.

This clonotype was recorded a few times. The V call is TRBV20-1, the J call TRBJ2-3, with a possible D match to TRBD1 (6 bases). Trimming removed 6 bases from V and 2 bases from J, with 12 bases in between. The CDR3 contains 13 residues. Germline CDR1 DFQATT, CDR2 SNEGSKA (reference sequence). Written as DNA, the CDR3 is TGCAGTGCCCAGGACAGTAACACAGATACGCAGTATTTT. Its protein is CSAQDSNTDTQYF.

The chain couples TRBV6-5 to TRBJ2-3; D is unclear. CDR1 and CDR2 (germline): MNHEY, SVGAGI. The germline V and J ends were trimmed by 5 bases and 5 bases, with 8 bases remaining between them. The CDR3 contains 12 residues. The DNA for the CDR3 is TGTGCCAGCAGTACCCCTTTAGATACGCAGTATTTT. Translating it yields CASSTPLDTQYF.

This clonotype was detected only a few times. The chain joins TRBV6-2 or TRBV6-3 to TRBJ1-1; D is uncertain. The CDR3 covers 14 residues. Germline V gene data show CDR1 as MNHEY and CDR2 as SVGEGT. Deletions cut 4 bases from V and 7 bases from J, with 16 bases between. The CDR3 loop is CASSSVGRPDEAFF. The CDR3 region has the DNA TGTGCCAGCAGTTCGGTAGGCCGGCCCGATGAAGCTTTCTTT.

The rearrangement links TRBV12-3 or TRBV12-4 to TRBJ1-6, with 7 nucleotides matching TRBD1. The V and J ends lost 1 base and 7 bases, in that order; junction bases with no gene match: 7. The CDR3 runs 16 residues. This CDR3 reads CASSLGGQRVNSPLHF. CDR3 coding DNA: TGTGCCAGCAGTTTAGGGGGACAGCGGGTCAATTCACCCCTCCACTTT.

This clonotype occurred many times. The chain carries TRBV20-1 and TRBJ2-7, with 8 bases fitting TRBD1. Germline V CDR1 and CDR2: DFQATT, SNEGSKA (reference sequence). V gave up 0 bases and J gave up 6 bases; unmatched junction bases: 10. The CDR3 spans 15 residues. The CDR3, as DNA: TGCAGTGCTAGAGATCCTGGACAGGGCCTCCGCGAGCAGTACTTC. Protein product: CSARDPGQGLREQYF.

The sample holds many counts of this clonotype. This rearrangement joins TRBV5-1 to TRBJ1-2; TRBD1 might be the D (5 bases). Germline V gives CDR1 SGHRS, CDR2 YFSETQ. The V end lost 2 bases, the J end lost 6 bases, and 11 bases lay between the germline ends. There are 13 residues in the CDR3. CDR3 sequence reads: CASSLSGTDGYTF. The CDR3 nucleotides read TGCGCCAGCAGCTTATCGGGGACGGATGGCTACACCTTC.

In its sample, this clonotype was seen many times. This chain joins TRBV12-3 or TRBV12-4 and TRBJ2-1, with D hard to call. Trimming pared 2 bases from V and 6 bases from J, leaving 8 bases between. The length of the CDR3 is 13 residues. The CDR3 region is CASSLLQLNEQFF. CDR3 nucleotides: TGTGCCAGCAGTTTATTACAGCTCAATGAGCAGTTCTTC.

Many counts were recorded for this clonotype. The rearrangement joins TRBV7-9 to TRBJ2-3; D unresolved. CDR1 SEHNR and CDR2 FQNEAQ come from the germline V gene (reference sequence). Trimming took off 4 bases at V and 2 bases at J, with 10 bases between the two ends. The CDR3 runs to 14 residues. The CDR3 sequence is CASSSQPSTDTQYF. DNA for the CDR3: TGTGCCAGCAGCTCACAGCCTTCCACAGATACGCAGTATTTT.